Below, 26 T cell receptor beta chains from the same sample are listed, as sequenced in a study of cytomegalovirus exposure and HLA in healthy donors. Use of 60 Vbeta and 13 Jbeta primers characterized the PCR. Here immunoSEQ multiplex PCR was the method, and the copy in TCRdb shows in-frame clones only, minus some. The sample shows about 150,000 clones, around four fifths of them seen only once. Input material: PBMCs. The receptors were sampled from a woman aged 18-29 years in good health and CMV-seronegative.

The V gene is TRBV1, the J gene TRBJ1-2; the table's D gene call, TRBD1, was not cross checked with the DNA. TRBV1 has pseudogene status. The CDR3 contains 17 residues. The CDR3 sequence: CTSSQDRQVLLTYGYTF. The CDR3 DNA reads TGCACCAGCAGCCAAGATCGGCAGGTTCTTTTAACCTATGGCTACACCTTC.

This clone was recorded only once. Germline and junction disagree at one end, which may indicate a read error. This sequence joins TRBV28 and TRBJ1-6, with 7 bases aligning to TRBD1. Germline assignment: CDR1 MDHEN and CDR2 SYDVKM. The length of the CDR3 is 16 residues. For the CDR3, the DNA is TGTGCCAGCGGTTTCCGAAGGGGGCTTGGCAATTCACCCCTCCACTTT. Translating it yields CASGFRRGLGNSPLHF. The variable domain in full, completed from reference TRBV28 and TRBJ1-6, reads DVKVTQSSRYLVKRTGEKVFLECVQDMDHENMFWYRQDPGLGLRLIYFSYDVKMKEKGDIPEGYSVSREKKERFSLILESASTNQTSMYLCASGFRRGLGNSPLHFGNGTRLTVT.

The chain joins TRBV30 to TRBJ2-7; 10 bases match TRBD1. The CDR3 contains 15 residues. Germline lookup yields CDR1 GTSNPN and CDR2 SVGIG (reference sequence). V lost 1 base to trimming and J lost 5 bases; unmatched junction nucleotides: 8. CDR3 nucleotides: TGTGCCTGGAGTGCCGGGACAGGGGCTAGGAACGAGCAGTACTTC. Protein: CAWSAGTGARNEQYF.

This chain uses TRBV9 with TRBJ1-1; D is unresolved. Trimming removed 0 bases from V and 1 base from J, with 7 bases in between. The CDR3 has 14 amino acids. Germline V gene lookup returns CDR1 SGDLS and CDR2 YYNGEE. DNA of the CDR3: TGTGCCAGCAGCGTAGTGGCGGAGAACACTGAAGCTTTCTTT. It codes for CASSVVAENTEAFF.

This clone was recorded only once. The J gene is TRBJ1-3, the V gene TRBV5-6; no reliable D call. This CDR3 has 13 residues. Germline CDR1 reads SGHDT; CDR2 reads YYEEEE. The V and J ends lost 0 bases and 7 bases respectively, with 8 bases between them. The CDR3 is CASSLDRGNTIYF. The CDR3 coding sequence is TGTGCCAGCAGCTTGGATCGGGGTAACACCATATATTTT.

The V and J genes are TRBV6-1 and TRBJ1-5, with D possibly being TRBD1 (6 bases). From germline, CDR1 is MNHNS and CDR2 SASEGT. This CDR3 comprises 13 residues. Trimming took 8 bases from V and 7 from J, leaving 15 bases between them. CDR3 protein: CASRRSGAQPQHF. The CDR3 DNA reads TGTGCCAGCCGTCGGTCAGGGGCCCAGCCCCAGCATTTT.

The rearrangement links TRBV4-1 to TRBJ2-3, with 8 bases identical to TRBD2. The CDR3 runs 18 residues. The V and J ends lost 4 bases and 2 bases, in that order; junction bases with no gene match: 14. Germline V gene sequence: CDR1 MGHRA, CDR2 YSYEKL. The DNA for the CDR3 is TGCGCCAGCAGCCTAAGCGGGGGCTTAGCGGGGATCACAGATACGCAGTATTTT. Amino acid sequence: CASSLSGGLAGITDTQYF.

CDR3 nucleotide sequence: TGTGCCAGTAGTATGAGGTCGAATGAAAAACTGTTTTTT. Translation gives CASSMRSNEKLFF. The gene calls are TRBV19 and TRBJ1-4; D remains ambiguous. The germline V gene encodes CDR1 LNHDA and CDR2 SQIVND (reference sequence). V lost 3 bases and J 5 bases, leaving 7 bases between the germline ends. The CDR3 runs 13 residues.

The chain links TRBV7-3 to TRBJ2-7; TRBD2 matches at 10 bases. Germline lookup yields CDR1 SGHTA and CDR2 FQGTGA. This CDR3 is 15 amino acids long. V lost 4 bases to trimming and J lost 7 bases; unmatched junction nucleotides: 10. CDR3 sequence (DNA): TGTGCCAGCAGCTCCTTAAGCGGGGGGGCTTCGGAGCAGTACTTC. It specifies CASSSLSGGASEQYF.

This chain uses TRBV5-1 with TRBJ2-3; a possible D gene is TRBD1 (6 bases). The CDR3 loop spans 16 amino acids. Germline assignment: CDR1 SGHRS and CDR2 YFSETQ. V lost 1 base and J lost 0, with 12 bases in between. The chain's CDR3 is CASSLSAGVSTDTQYF. The CDR3 region has the DNA TGCGCCAGCAGCTTGTCTGCAGGGGTAAGCACAGATACGCAGTATTTT.

The chain joins TRBV5-1 to TRBJ1-6; D remains unclear. The CDR3 runs to 13 residues. Trimming took off 0 bases at V and 10 bases at J, with 8 bases between the two ends. Per germline, CDR1 SGHRS and CDR2 YFSETQ. CDR3 amino acids: CASSLEAASPLHF. The CDR3 DNA sequence: TGCGCCAGCAGCTTGGAGGCGGCGTCACCCCTCCACTTT.

V is TRBV6-5 and J is TRBJ1-3; D perhaps matches TRBD1 (5 bases). The length of the CDR3 is 15 residues. Between the trimmed V and J ends, which lost 6 bases and 2 bases, there was a span of 14 bases. Germline CDR1 is MNHEY and CDR2 is SVGAGI. This CDR3 reads CASSPDRLTGNTIYF. The CDR3, as DNA: TGTGCCAGCAGCCCAGACAGATTAACTGGAAACACCATATATTTT.

V gene TRBV7-4 combines with J gene TRBJ1-4; 8 positions agree with TRBD1. J lost 5 bases, V lost 3 bases, and 2 bases had no gene match. Germline CDR1 and CDR2: SGHVT and SQSDAQ. CDR3 length equals 14 residues. CDR3 nucleotide sequence: TGTGCCAGCAGCTTGGGGGACAGGAATGAAAAACTGTTTTTT. Encoded protein: CASSLGDRNEKLFF.

The V and J genes are TRBV6-4 and TRBJ1-4; maybe TRBD1 (5 bases). The CDR3 contains 15 residues. V dropped 4 bases and J dropped 8 bases, with 17 bases sitting between them. CDR1 and CDR2 (germline): MRHNA, SNTAGT. CDR3 loop: CASSVAQGREEKLFF. The CDR3 region has the DNA TGTGCCAGCAGTGTGGCTCAGGGCAGGGAAGAAAAACTGTTTTTT.

The chain links TRBV5-1 to TRBJ1-2; possible D gene TRBD1, 5 bases. The CDR3 totals 14 residues. Trimming stripped 4 bases from V and 6 bases from J, with 16 bases between. Germline CDR1 SGHRS, CDR2 YFSETQ. The DNA of the CDR3 is TGCGCCAGCAGCACCACCGGGGCGGGAGATGGCTACACCTTC. Protein: CASSTTGAGDGYTF.

The chain carries TRBV18 and TRBJ2-5; 7 bases are shared with TRBD1. Germline V gene lookup returns CDR1 KGHSH and CDR2 LQKENI. J gave up 5 bases and V 3 bases, and 9 bases lay outside the gene matches. The CDR3 totals 15 residues. The CDR3 DNA reads as TGTGCCAGCTCACCTGGGGCCAGGGGGTCGGAGACCCAGTACTTC. This codes for CASSPGARGSETQYF.

The rearrangement links TRBV27 to TRBJ1-2; D is possibly TRBD1 (6 bases). Trimming pared 3 bases from V and 7 bases from J, leaving 18 bases between. The CDR3 is made up of 15 amino acids. CDR1 is MNHEY, CDR2 SMNVEV, per germline (reference sequence). The CDR3 is CASSFGWDTGSGYTF. CDR3 nucleotide sequence: TGTGCCAGCAGTTTTGGGTGGGACACCGGGTCTGGCTACACCTTC.

CDR3 protein: CASSEKVGGIDTQYF. CDR3 sequence (DNA): TGCGCCAGCAGTGAGAAGGTGGGGGGTATCGATACGCAGTATTTT. The chain has TRBV10-1 and TRBJ2-3; D possibly corresponds to TRBD2 (6 bases). This CDR3 is built from 15 residues. Trimming took 2 bases from V and 6 from J, leaving 15 bases between them. CDR1 is WNHNN, CDR2 SYGVQD, per germline (reference sequence).

The chain employs TRBV11-2 and TRBJ1-1; 7 bases are a match to TRBD1. The CDR3 length is 18 residues. V shed 7 bases and J 4 bases; nucleotides not matched to a gene: 21. Germline V CDR1 and CDR2: SGHAT, FQNNGV. The CDR3 DNA follows: TGTGCCAGCAACACGAGGAGGATCAAACGACAGGGACGCACTGAAGCTTTCTTT. Translation: CASNTRRIKRQGRTEAFF.

V and J are TRBV2 and TRBJ2-7; 8 nucleotides match TRBD1. With V trimmed by 5 bases and J by 5 bases, 5 bases remained unmatched. In germline, CDR1 is SNHLY, CDR2 FYNNEI. This CDR3 region has 13 residues. In nucleotides, the CDR3 is TGTGCCAGCAGTCGGACAGGGCTAAACGAGCAGTACTTC. Translated: CASSRTGLNEQYF.

The genes are TRBV7-9 and TRBJ1-2; TRBD1 is a possible D gene (5 bases). Germline CDR1 is SEHNR and CDR2 is FQNEAQ (reference sequence). The V end was cut by 2 bases, the J end by 5 bases, with 15 bases between. The CDR3 is made up of 15 amino acids. CDR3 nucleotide sequence: TGTGCCAGCAGCTTAAGTGGCAGGGTTGATTATGGCTACACCTTC. Protein: CASSLSGRVDYGYTF. Drawing the rest from reference TRBV7-9 and TRBJ1-2, the complete variable domain is DTGVSQNPRHKITKRGQNVTFRCDPISEHNRLYWYRQTLGQGPEFLTYFQNEAQLEKSRLLSDRFSAERPKGSFSTLEIQRTEQGDSAMYLCASSLSGRVDYGYTFGSGTRLTVV.

The V and J genes are TRBV18 and TRBJ2-5; no clear D gene. CDR1 and CDR2 from the germline V gene are KGHSH and LQKENI. Trimming took off 3 bases at V and 1 base at J, with 6 bases between the two ends. CDR3 size: 13 residues. Here the CDR3 reads CASSPRVQETQYF. The CDR3 nucleotides read TGTGCCAGCTCACCCCGGGTCCAAGAGACCCAGTACTTC.

The J gene is TRBJ1-2, the V gene TRBV5-6; D perhaps matches TRBD1 (5 bases). Germline CDR1 and CDR2: SGHDT and YYEEEE. CDR3 size: 14 residues. Trimming left V 1 base short and J 4 bases short, with 11 bases between. The chain's CDR3 is CASSLLDRGYGYTF. The CDR3 nucleotides read TGTGCCAGCAGCTTGCTGGATAGGGGCTATGGCTACACCTTC.

The rearrangement uses TRBV11-3 and TRBJ1-4; no clear D gene. Germline V gene sequence: CDR1 SGHNT, CDR2 YENEEA. V shed 5 bases and J shed 3 bases, with 13 bases lying between them. The CDR3 contains 15 residues. Here the CDR3 DNA reads TGTGCCAGCAGCCCTGGTCGGGTTGCTAATGAAAAACTGTTTTTT. It is translated as CASSPGRVANEKLFF.

The chain uses TRBV21-1 and TRBJ1-3; whether TRBD1, the table's D call, matches the DNA was not checked. TRBV21-1 is assigned pseudogene status. The CDR3 has 16 residues. The chain's CDR3 is CASSRGETGKSSTIYF. The CDR3 DNA is TGTGCCAGCAGCAGGGGGGAGACAGGGAAATCGAGCACCATATATTTT.

The chain is built from TRBV6-1 and TRBJ1-5, with a tentative D call TRBD1 (5 bases). The germline V gene has CDR1 MNHNS and CDR2 SASEGT. The CDR3 spans 15 residues. V was pared by 1 base and J by 6 bases, with 13 bases between. In DNA form, the CDR3 reads TGTGCCAGCAGTGAAGGGGGGGTAGCCGGTCAGCCCCAGCATTTT. Translation: CASSEGGVAGQPQHF.